What follows describes a single T cell receptor (beta chain). The data belong to a study of T cell responses to AZD1222 COVID-19 vaccine. Data came from immunoSEQ multiplex PCR; TCRdb stores just in-frame clones and leaves some out. The sample yields about 53,000 clones, about 88% seen once. Source: peripheral blood, taken on day 0 of AZD1222 vaccination. The TCR sequence derives from an adult in good health.

CDR3 in DNA: TGTGCCAGCAGCAATCCCGGGACGTCTGGAGTCAATGAGCAGTTCTTC. Its protein is CASSNPGTSGVNEQFF. The rearrangement uses TRBV11-1 and TRBJ2-1; possibly TRBD1 or TRBD2 for D (5 bases each). Trimming took 5 bases from V and 6 from J, leaving 20 bases between them. CDR3 length: 16 residues. Germline values: CDR1 SGHAT, CDR2 FQDESV (reference sequence). The whole variable domain, filled in from reference TRBV11-1 and TRBJ2-1, reads EAEVAQSPRYKITEKSQAVAFWCDPISGHATLYWYRQILGQGPELLVQFQDESVVDDSQLPKDRFSAERLKGVDSTLKIQPAELGDSAMYLCASSNPGTSGVNEQFFGPGTRLTVL.